The entry below describes one T cell receptor (beta chain). TCRdb's table, derived via immunoSEQ multiplex PCR, lists solely in-frame clones and lacks some. This table has a few hundred thousand clones, about 90% appearing once. The CDR3 is 14 residues long. With 0 bases removed from V and 1 base from J, the gap between germline ends came to 10 bases. Germline V gene lookup returns CDR1 SQVTM and CDR2 ANQGSEA. Seattle's enrolled individuals joined amid active infection and were then monitored longitudinally. This specimen comes from a study of blood T cell repertoires in COVID-19. Whole-study context: Samples taken during acute and convalescent COVID-19 were collected in the United States, Italy and Spain.

The sequence came from a young woman with COVID-19, enrolled during active disease. Material: peripheral blood. This chain joins TRBV29-1 and TRBJ2-7, with D perhaps TRBD1 (6 bases). For the CDR3, the DNA is TGCAGCGTTGAAGACGCTGGACAGTCCTACGAGCAGTACTTC. It encodes CSVEDAGQSYEQYF.